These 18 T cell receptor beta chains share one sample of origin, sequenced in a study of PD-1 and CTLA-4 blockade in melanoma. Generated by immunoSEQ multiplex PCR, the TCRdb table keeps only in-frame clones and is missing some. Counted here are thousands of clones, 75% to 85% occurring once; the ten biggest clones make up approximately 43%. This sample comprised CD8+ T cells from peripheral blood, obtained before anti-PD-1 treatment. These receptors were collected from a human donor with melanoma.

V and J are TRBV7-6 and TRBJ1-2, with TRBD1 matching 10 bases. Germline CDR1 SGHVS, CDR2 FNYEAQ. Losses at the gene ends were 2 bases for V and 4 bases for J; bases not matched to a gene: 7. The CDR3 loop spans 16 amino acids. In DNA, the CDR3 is TGTGCCAGCAGCTTATCGGGGGGACAGGGGAGCTATGGCTACACCTTC. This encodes CASSLSGGQGSYGYTF.

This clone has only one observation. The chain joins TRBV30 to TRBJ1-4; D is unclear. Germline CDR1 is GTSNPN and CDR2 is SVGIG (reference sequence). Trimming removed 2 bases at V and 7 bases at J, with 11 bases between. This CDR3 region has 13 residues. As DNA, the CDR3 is TGTGCCTGGAGTCCCCGTGGTGGTGAAAAACTGTTTTTT. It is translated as CAWSPRGGEKLFF.

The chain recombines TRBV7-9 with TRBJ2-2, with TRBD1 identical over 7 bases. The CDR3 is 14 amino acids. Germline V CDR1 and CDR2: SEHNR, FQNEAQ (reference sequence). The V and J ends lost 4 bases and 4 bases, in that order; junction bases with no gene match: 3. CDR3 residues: CASSSGQITGELFF. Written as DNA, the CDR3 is TGTGCCAGCAGCTCGGGACAGATCACCGGGGAGCTGTTTTTT.

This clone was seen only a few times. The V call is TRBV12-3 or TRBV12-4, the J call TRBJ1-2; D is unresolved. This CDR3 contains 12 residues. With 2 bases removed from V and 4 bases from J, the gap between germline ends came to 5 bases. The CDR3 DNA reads TGTGCCAGCAGTTTAAACGTCTATGGCTACACCTTC. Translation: CASSLNVYGYTF.

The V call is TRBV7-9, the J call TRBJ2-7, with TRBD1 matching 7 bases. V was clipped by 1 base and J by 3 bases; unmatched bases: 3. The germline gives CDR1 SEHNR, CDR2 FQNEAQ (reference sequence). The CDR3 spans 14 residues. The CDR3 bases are TGTGCCAGCAGCTTAGTGGGGACAGTCTACGAGCAGTACTTC. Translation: CASSLVGTVYEQYF.

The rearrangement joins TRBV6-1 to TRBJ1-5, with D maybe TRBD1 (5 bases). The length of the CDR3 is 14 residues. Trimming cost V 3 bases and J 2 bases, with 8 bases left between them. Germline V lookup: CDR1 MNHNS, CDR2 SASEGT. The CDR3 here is CASSDRGGNQPQHF. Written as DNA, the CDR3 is TGTGCCAGCAGTGATAGGGGAGGCAATCAGCCCCAGCATTTT.

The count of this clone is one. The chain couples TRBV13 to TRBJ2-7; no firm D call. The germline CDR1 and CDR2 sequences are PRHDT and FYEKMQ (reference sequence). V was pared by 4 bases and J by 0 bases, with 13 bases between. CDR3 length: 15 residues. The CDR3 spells CASSSVYRSSYEQYF. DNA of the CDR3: TGTGCCAGCAGCTCCGTTTATAGGAGCTCCTACGAGCAGTACTTC.

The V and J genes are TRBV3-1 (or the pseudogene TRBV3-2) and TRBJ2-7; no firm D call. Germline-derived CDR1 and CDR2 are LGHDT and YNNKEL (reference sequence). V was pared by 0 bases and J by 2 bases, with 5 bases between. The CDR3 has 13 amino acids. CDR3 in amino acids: CASSQDQPYEQYF. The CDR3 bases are TGTGCCAGCAGCCAAGATCAACCCTACGAGCAGTACTTC.

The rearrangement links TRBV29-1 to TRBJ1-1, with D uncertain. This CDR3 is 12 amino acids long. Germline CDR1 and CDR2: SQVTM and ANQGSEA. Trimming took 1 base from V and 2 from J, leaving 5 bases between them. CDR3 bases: TGCAGCGTTGAAGGCGTAAACACTGAAGCTTTCTTT. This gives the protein CSVEGVNTEAFF.

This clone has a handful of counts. DNA of the CDR3: TGTGCCAGCAGTTTCGGACAGGGGCTCGGGGGCTACACCTTC. It is translated as CASSFGQGLGGYTF. The gene calls are TRBV27 and TRBJ1-2; TRBD1 matches 9 bases. The J segment lost 8 bases and the V segment lost 3 bases, leaving 7 bases of the junction unmatched. The length of the CDR3 is 14 residues. CDR1 MNHEY and CDR2 SMNVEV come from the germline V gene (reference sequence).

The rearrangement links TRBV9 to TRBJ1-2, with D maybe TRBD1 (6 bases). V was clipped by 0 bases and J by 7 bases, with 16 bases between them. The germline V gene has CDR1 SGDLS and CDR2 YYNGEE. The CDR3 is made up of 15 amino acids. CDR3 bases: TGTGCCAGCAGCGTAGCCAGTCAGGGGTACGGTGGCTACACCTTC. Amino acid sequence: CASSVASQGYGGYTF.

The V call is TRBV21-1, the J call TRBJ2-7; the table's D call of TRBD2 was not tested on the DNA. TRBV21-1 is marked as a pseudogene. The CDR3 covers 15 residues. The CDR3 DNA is TGTGCCAGCAGCAAGAACCGAGGGTGCTCCTACGAGCAGTACTTC. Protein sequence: CASSKNRGCSYEQYF.

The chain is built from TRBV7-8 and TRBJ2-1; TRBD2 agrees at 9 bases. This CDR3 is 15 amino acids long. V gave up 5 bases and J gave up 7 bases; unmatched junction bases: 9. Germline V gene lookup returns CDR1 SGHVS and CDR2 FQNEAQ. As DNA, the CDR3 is TGTGCCAGCAGCGCCCCAGCGGGAGGCCGAAATGAGCAGTTCTTC. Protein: CASSAPAGGRNEQFF.

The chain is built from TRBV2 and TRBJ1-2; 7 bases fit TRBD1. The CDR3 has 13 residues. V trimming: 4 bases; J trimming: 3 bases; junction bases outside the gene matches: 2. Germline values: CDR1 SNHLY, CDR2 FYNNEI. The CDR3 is CASSVGQDYGYTF. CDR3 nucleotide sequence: TGTGCCAGCAGTGTAGGACAGGACTATGGCTACACCTTC. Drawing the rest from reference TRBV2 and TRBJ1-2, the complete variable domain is EPEVTQTPSHQVTQMGQEVILRCVPISNHLYFYWYRQILGQKVEFLVSFYNNEISEKSEIFDDQFSVERPDGSNFTLKIRSTKLEDSAMYFCASSVGQDYGYTFGSGTRLTVV.

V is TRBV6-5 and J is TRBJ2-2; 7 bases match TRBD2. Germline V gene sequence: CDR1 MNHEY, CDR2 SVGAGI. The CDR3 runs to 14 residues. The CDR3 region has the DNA TGTGCGACCCGGGGGGATTTGAACACCGGGGAGCTGTTTTTT. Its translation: CATRGDLNTGELFF.

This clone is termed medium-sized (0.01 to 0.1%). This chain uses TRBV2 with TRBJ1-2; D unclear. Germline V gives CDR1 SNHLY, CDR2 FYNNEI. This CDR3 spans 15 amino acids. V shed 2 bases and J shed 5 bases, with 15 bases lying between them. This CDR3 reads CASSERSISPYGYTF. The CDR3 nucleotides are TGTGCCAGCAGTGAAAGATCGATCTCTCCATATGGCTACACCTTC.

CDR3 in amino acids: CASSYSSTPSYGYTF. The CDR3 nucleotides are TGTGCCAGCAGTTACTCGAGTACACCATCATATGGCTACACCTTC. V and J are TRBV6-5 and TRBJ1-2; unclear D gene. Germline V gives CDR1 MNHEY, CDR2 SVGAGI. With 0 bases removed from V and 5 bases from J, the gap between germline ends came to 13 bases. The CDR3 sequence is 15 residues long.

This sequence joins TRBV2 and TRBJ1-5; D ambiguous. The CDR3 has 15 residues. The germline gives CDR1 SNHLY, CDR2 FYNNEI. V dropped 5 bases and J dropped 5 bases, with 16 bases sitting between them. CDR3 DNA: TGTGCCAGCAGTCCCAAAGTGATCCGCGATCAGCCCCAGCATTTT. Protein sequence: CASSPKVIRDQPQHF.